These 10 T cell receptor beta chains originate from one sample sequenced in a study of blood T cell repertoires in COVID-19. Clones were sequenced by immunoSEQ multiplex PCR, and TCRdb holds only the in-frame ones, with some missing. The sample holds about 80,000 clones, 65% to 85% seen once. The sequencing input was peripheral blood. Receptors originate from a man between 65 and 79 years old with active or convalescent COVID-19.

This clone was recorded a few times. The chain has TRBV27 and TRBJ1-6; TRBD1 is a possible D gene (5 bases). The germline V gene encodes CDR1 MNHEY and CDR2 SMNVEV (reference sequence). The CDR3 extends over 16 amino acids. Trimming left V 5 bases short and J 7 bases short, with 18 bases between. Here the CDR3 reads CASSPNAGRLNSPLHF. The CDR3 coding sequence is TGTGCCAGCAGTCCAAACGCGGGACGGCTCAATTCACCCCTCCACTTT.

The gene calls are TRBV3-1 (or the pseudogene TRBV3-2) and TRBJ2-3; possibly TRBD2 for D (5 bases). V was shortened by 4 bases and J by 1 base, with 9 bases between the two germline ends. Germline V gene lookup returns CDR1 LGHDT and CDR2 YNNKEL (reference sequence). The CDR3 runs to 14 residues. CDR3 DNA: TGTGCCAGCAGCCGAACGGAGGGCACAGATACGCAGTATTTT. It yields the protein CASSRTEGTDTQYF.

This clone was picked up a small number of times. The rearrangement links TRBV27 to TRBJ2-7; D perhaps matches TRBD2 (6 bases). This CDR3 has 13 amino acids. The V end lost 8 bases, the J end lost 5 bases, and 16 bases lay between the germline ends. Per germline, CDR1 MNHEY and CDR2 SMNVEV (reference sequence). This chain's CDR3 is CASAGGWTDEQYF. CDR3 nucleotides: TGTGCCAGCGCCGGAGGGTGGACGGACGAGCAGTACTTC.

This rearrangement joins TRBV5-1 to TRBJ1-4, with TRBD1 identical over 9 bases. V gave up 3 bases and J gave up 5 bases; unmatched junction bases: 2. The CDR3 consists of 14 residues. Germline-derived CDR1 and CDR2 are SGHRS and YFSETQ. The CDR3 sequence: CASSWTGENEKLFF. The CDR3 nucleotides are TGCGCCAGCAGCTGGACAGGGGAGAATGAAAAACTGTTTTTT. The full variable domain, rest sourced from reference TRBV5-1 and TRBJ1-4, is KAGVTQTPRYLIKTRGQQVTLSCSPISGHRSVSWYQQTPGQGLQFLFEYFSETQRNKGNFPGRFSGRQFSNSRSEMNVSTLELGDSALYLCASSWTGENEKLFFGSGTQLSVL.

The V and J genes are TRBV10-3 and TRBJ2-3; possibly TRBD2 for D (7 bases). Germline CDR1 and CDR2: ENHRY and SYGVKD. Trimming left V 5 bases short and J 1 base short, with 19 bases between. The length of the CDR3 is 17 residues. CDR3 protein: CAISKNPEGGGTDTQYF. CDR3 nucleotide sequence: TGTGCCATCAGTAAAAACCCCGAAGGGGGGGGCACAGATACGCAGTATTTT.

The chain combines TRBV9 with TRBJ2-3; D not certain. Per germline, CDR1 SGDLS and CDR2 YYNGEE. There are 12 residues in the CDR3. V was pared by 5 bases and J by 5 bases, with 9 bases between. The chain's CDR3 is CASSVSGDTQYF. In nucleotides, the CDR3 is TGTGCCAGCAGTGTTAGTGGAGATACGCAGTATTTT.

This chain joins TRBV7-9 and TRBJ2-7; possible D gene TRBD2, 6 bases. V was cut by 2 bases and J by 7 bases, with 15 bases left in between. The CDR3 has 14 amino acids. Germline V gene sequence: CDR1 SEHNR, CDR2 FQNEAQ (reference sequence). The CDR3 here is CASSLLGLGGEQYF. The CDR3 nucleotides read TGTGCCAGCAGCTTACTGGGGCTTGGGGGGGAGCAGTACTTC. The variable domain in full, with the rest retrieved from reference TRBV7-9 and TRBJ2-7, is DTGVSQNPRHKITKRGQNVTFRCDPISEHNRLYWYRQTLGQGPEFLTYFQNEAQLEKSRLLSDRFSAERPKGSFSTLEIQRTEQGDSAMYLCASSLLGLGGEQYFGPGTRLTVT.

The chain uses TRBV24-1 and TRBJ1-5, with no clear D. In germline, CDR1 is KGHDR, CDR2 SFDVKD. The ends were cut back, 5 bases at V and 3 bases at J, with 7 bases in the middle. This CDR3 spans 13 amino acids. CDR3 bases: TGTGCCACCAGTGTGAGGGCCAATCAGCCCCAGCATTTT. Its protein product is CATSVRANQPQHF.

The V gene is TRBV5-1, the J gene TRBJ1-6, with a weak D call TRBD1 (5 bases). The CDR3 spans 15 residues. The germline CDR1 and CDR2 sequences are SGHRS and YFSETQ. V gave up 7 bases and J gave up 5 bases, with 16 bases separating them. The CDR3 DNA reads TGCGCCAGCTACGACAGCCCTAATAATAATTCACCCCTCCACTTT. It specifies CASYDSPNNNSPLHF.

The V and J genes are TRBV10-3 and TRBJ2-6, with D perhaps matching TRBD1 (5 bases). The germline gives CDR1 ENHRY, CDR2 SYGVKD. V was shortened by 9 bases and J by 0 bases, with 6 bases between the two germline ends. The length of the CDR3 is 13 residues. This CDR3 reads CAIQGSGANVLTF. CDR3 DNA: TGTGCCATTCAGGGCTCTGGGGCCAACGTCCTGACTTTC.